This is a list of T cell receptor beta chains from one sample in a study of read filtering for tumor transcriptome and immune sequencing. TCRdb re-analysed the reads in MiXCR, keeping a single row per CDR3 protein. The repertoire consists of tens of thousands of distinct CDR3 sequences, with roughly 19% occurring once and the leading ten covering 15% to 17%. Sequenced material: a population of CD138-negative cells sorted from bone marrow. These receptors were taken from a donor aged 40 or older with multiple myeloma. The CDR3 runs from the conserved cysteine through the conserved F or W. A D gene is named only where the DNA matches it firmly. Some rows have no size entry. The others give once, few or many, or a class for an expanded clone.

D gene: TRBD1; J gene: TRBJ1-2; clone size: many; V gene: TRBV24-1; CDR3 protein: CATSMGDRGIYGYTF; CDR3 DNA: TGTGCCACCAGTATGGGGGACAGGGGGATCTATGGCTACACCTTC
D gene: TRBD2; J gene: TRBJ2-7; clone size: many; V gene: TRBV20-1; CDR3 protein: CSVPGLATYEQYF; CDR3 DNA: TGCAGTGTTCCGGGACTAGCGACCTACGAGCAGTACTTC
D gene: .; J gene: TRBJ2-7; clone size: many; V gene: TRBV6-2/TRBV6-3; CDR3 protein: CASTVTGREQYF; CDR3 DNA: TGTGCCAGCACCGTTACGGGACGGGAGCAGTACTTC
D gene: .; J gene: TRBJ1-5; clone size: many; V gene: TRBV20-1; CDR3 protein: CSASEQGIQPQHF; CDR3 DNA: TGCAGTGCTAGCGAGCAGGGGATTCAGCCCCAGCATTTT
D gene: .; J gene: TRBJ2-3; clone size: many; V gene: TRBV15; CDR3 protein: CATSRKRAGGGSADTQYF; CDR3 DNA: TGTGCCACCAGCAGGAAGCGGGCCGGAGGTGGTAGCGCAGATACGCAGTATTTT
D gene: .; J gene: TRBJ2-3; clone size: many; V gene: TRBV13; CDR3 protein: CASSFGGLPNPGDTQYF; CDR3 DNA: TGTGCCAGCAGCTTTGGAGGCCTACCGAATCCCGGAGATACGCAGTATTTT
D gene: TRBD2; J gene: TRBJ2-7; clone size: many; V gene: TRBV3-1; CDR3 protein: CASSRRGSSYEQYF; CDR3 DNA: TGTGCCAGCAGCCGCCGCGGGAGCTCCTACGAGCAGTACTTC
D gene: TRBD1; J gene: TRBJ1-1; clone size: many; V gene: TRBV6-2/TRBV6-3; CDR3 protein: CASRTQGQGTTEAFF; CDR3 DNA: TGTGCCAGCAGGACCCAGGGACAGGGGACCACTGAAGCTTTCTTT
D gene: .; J gene: TRBJ1-2; clone size: many; V gene: TRBV7-9; CDR3 protein: CASSSKVNYGYTF; CDR3 DNA: TGTGCCAGCAGCTCGAAAGTTAACTATGGCTACACCTTC
D gene: .; J gene: TRBJ2-7; clone size: many; V gene: TRBV28; CDR3 protein: CASSDPYEQYF; CDR3 DNA: TGTGCCAGCAGCGACCCGTACGAGCAGTACTTC
D gene: .; J gene: TRBJ2-7; clone size: many; V gene: TRBV7-8; CDR3 protein: CASSSTPRGLDEQYF; CDR3 DNA: TGTGCCAGCAGCTCCACCCCCAGGGGTTTGGACGAGCAGTACTTC
D gene: TRBD2; J gene: TRBJ2-4; clone size: many; V gene: TRBV20-1; CDR3 protein: CSAREAGAGNIQYF; CDR3 DNA: TGCAGTGCTAGGGAAGCGGGAGCGGGGAACATTCAGTACTTC
D gene: TRBD1; J gene: TRBJ2-7; clone size: many; V gene: TRBV11-2; CDR3 protein: CASSLRGPTYEQYF; CDR3 DNA: TGTGCCAGCAGCTTAAGGGGGCCGACCTACGAGCAGTACTTC
D gene: TRBD2; J gene: TRBJ2-3; clone size: many; V gene: TRBV28; CDR3 protein: CAINLAGGGNTQYF; CDR3 DNA: TGTGCCATCAACTTAGCGGGAGGAGGAAATACGCAGTATTTT
D gene: .; J gene: TRBJ2-7; clone size: few; V gene: TRBV5-6; CDR3 protein: CASSLPRTKQYF; CDR3 DNA: TGTGCCAGCAGTTTGCCTAGGACTAAGCAGTACTTC
D gene: TRBD1; J gene: TRBJ2-3; clone size: many; V gene: TRBV5-1; CDR3 protein: CASSQTPGQGSSDTQYF; CDR3 DNA: TGCGCCAGCAGCCAAACGCCGGGACAGGGGAGCTCAGATACGCAGTATTTT
D gene: .; J gene: TRBJ2-4; clone size: many; V gene: TRBV11-3; CDR3 protein: CASSLGRDENIQYF; CDR3 DNA: TGTGCCAGCAGCTTAGGCAGGGACGAAAACATTCAGTACTTC
D gene: .; J gene: TRBJ2-1; clone size: medium-sized; V gene: TRBV29-1; CDR3 protein: CSVESGYNEQFF; CDR3 DNA: TGCAGCGTTGAAAGCGGCTACAATGAGCAGTTCTTC
D gene: .; J gene: TRBJ1-5; clone size: many; V gene: TRBV5-1; CDR3 protein: CASKERDGADQPQHF; CDR3 DNA: TGCGCCAGCAAAGAAAGGGACGGAGCTGATCAGCCCCAGCATTTT
D gene: TRBD2; J gene: TRBJ2-5; clone size: many; V gene: TRBV20-1; CDR3 protein: CSARRTSGRAYETQYF; CDR3 DNA: TGCAGTGCTAGACGGACTAGCGGGAGGGCCTATGAGACCCAGTACTTC
D gene: TRBD2; J gene: TRBJ2-1; clone size: .; V gene: TRBV19; CDR3 protein: CASSFGTSGEQFF; CDR3 DNA: TGTGCCAGTAGTTTTGGGACTAGCGGTGAGCAGTTCTTC
D gene: .; J gene: TRBJ2-7; clone size: many; V gene: TRBV7-9; CDR3 protein: CASSLVDRSYEQYF; CDR3 DNA: TGTGCCAGCAGCTTAGTTGACAGGAGCTACGAGCAGTACTTC
D gene: .; J gene: TRBJ1-1; clone size: many; V gene: TRBV29-1; CDR3 protein: CSVLPGLTEAFF; CDR3 DNA: TGCAGCGTCCTCCCAGGGTTGACTGAAGCTTTCTTT
D gene: TRBD1; J gene: TRBJ2-3; clone size: many; V gene: TRBV5-1; CDR3 protein: CASSLEGQVTDTQYF; CDR3 DNA: TGCGCCAGCAGCTTGGAGGGACAGGTCACAGATACGCAGTATTTT
D gene: TRBD2; J gene: TRBJ2-4; clone size: many; V gene: TRBV7-8; CDR3 protein: CASSPSRGLAGIGGNIQYF; CDR3 DNA: TGTGCCAGCAGCCCTAGCCGGGGCCTAGCGGGAATAGGGGGAAACATTCAGTACTTC
D gene: .; J gene: TRBJ2-7; clone size: many; V gene: TRBV20-1; CDR3 protein: CSARAGAGAVYEQYF; CDR3 DNA: TGCAGTGCTAGAGCTGGCGCCGGAGCGGTTTACGAGCAGTACTTC
D gene: .; J gene: TRBJ1-6; clone size: many; V gene: TRBV12-3/TRBV12-4; CDR3 protein: CASSFYSNNSPLHF; CDR3 DNA: TGTGCCAGCAGTTTTTACAGTAATAATTCACCCCTCCACTTT
D gene: TRBD2; J gene: TRBJ2-1; clone size: many; V gene: TRBV29-1; CDR3 protein: CSVPSGTYNEQFF; CDR3 DNA: TGCAGCGTTCCTAGCGGAACCTACAATGAGCAGTTCTTC
D gene: TRBD1; J gene: TRBJ1-1; clone size: many; V gene: TRBV18; CDR3 protein: CASSPRAGQGNSGTEAFF; CDR3 DNA: TGTGCCAGCTCACCGCGCGCGGGACAGGGAAACTCTGGCACTGAAGCTTTCTTT
D gene: .; J gene: TRBJ2-1; clone size: few; V gene: TRBV6-6; CDR3 protein: CASRSADYNEQFF; CDR3 DNA: TGTGCTTCGCGGTCGGCGGACTACAATGAGCAGTTCTTC
D gene: .; J gene: TRBJ2-7; clone size: many; V gene: TRBV28; CDR3 protein: CASSSGVSYEQYF; CDR3 DNA: TGTGCCAGCAGCTCAGGAGTGTCCTACGAGCAGTACTTC
D gene: .; J gene: TRBJ1-1; clone size: many; V gene: TRBV12-3/TRBV12-4; CDR3 protein: CASSPRQDPTEAFF; CDR3 DNA: TGTGCCAGCAGCCCCCGACAGGACCCCACTGAAGCTTTCTTT
D gene: TRBD2; J gene: TRBJ2-2; clone size: many; V gene: TRBV7-2; CDR3 protein: CASSLTSGVGGELFF; CDR3 DNA: TGTGCCAGCAGCTTGACTAGCGGGGTAGGCGGGGAGCTGTTTTTT
D gene: TRBD1; J gene: TRBJ2-3; clone size: .; V gene: TRBV10-2; CDR3 protein: CASRDRPTGTDTQYF; CDR3 DNA: TGCGCCAGCAGGGACAGGCCAACCGGCACAGATACGCAGTATTTT
D gene: TRBD2; J gene: TRBJ2-1; clone size: many; V gene: TRBV6-6; CDR3 protein: CASSSYAGLQRGTEQFF; CDR3 DNA: TGTGCCAGCAGTTCCTATGCGGGCCTTCAGCGGGGTACTGAGCAGTTCTTC
D gene: .; J gene: TRBJ2-3; clone size: few; V gene: TRBV29-1; CDR3 protein: CSVVAGGIGTQYF; CDR3 DNA: TGCAGCGTTGTTGCCGGGGGAATTGGTACGCAGTATTTT
D gene: TRBD1; J gene: TRBJ1-5; clone size: many; V gene: TRBV2; CDR3 protein: CASSDLGQGSQPQHF; CDR3 DNA: TGTGCCAGCAGTGACTTGGGACAGGGTTCTCAGCCCCAGCATTTT
D gene: TRBD2; J gene: TRBJ2-2; clone size: many; V gene: TRBV5-1; CDR3 protein: CASSLIGLAGSAGELFF; CDR3 DNA: TGCGCCAGCAGCCTTATCGGACTAGCGGGATCGGCCGGGGAGCTGTTTTTT
D gene: TRBD2; J gene: TRBJ2-1; clone size: medium-sized; V gene: TRBV20-1; CDR3 protein: CSASGLGGLDEQFF; CDR3 DNA: TGCAGTGCTAGCGGTCTGGGGGGGTTAGATGAGCAGTTCTTC
D gene: .; J gene: TRBJ2-3; clone size: .; V gene: TRBV12-3/TRBV12-4; CDR3 protein: CASTPSNTQYF; CDR3 DNA: TGTGCTAGTACCCCCAGTAATACGCAGTATTTT
D gene: .; J gene: TRBJ2-1; clone size: many; V gene: TRBV5-1; CDR3 protein: CASSSIRGENEQFF; CDR3 DNA: TGCGCCAGCAGCTCGATACGAGGAGAGAATGAGCAGTTCTTC
D gene: TRBD2; J gene: TRBJ2-5; clone size: many; V gene: TRBV6-1; CDR3 protein: CASRVTSGNQETQYF; CDR3 DNA: TGTGCCAGCAGGGTCACTAGCGGGAACCAAGAGACCCAGTACTTC
D gene: .; J gene: TRBJ2-7; clone size: many; V gene: TRBV18; CDR3 protein: CASSLGETYEQYF; CDR3 DNA: TGTGCCAGCTCCCTGGGGGAGACCTACGAGCAGTACTTC
D gene: .; J gene: TRBJ1-1; clone size: .; V gene: TRBV7-2; CDR3 protein: CACSLLENTEAFF; CDR3 DNA: TGTGCCTGCAGCTTACTAGAGAACACTGAAGCTTTCTTT
D gene: .; J gene: TRBJ1-2; clone size: many; V gene: TRBV28; CDR3 protein: CASSSPPGNNYGYTF; CDR3 DNA: TGTGCCAGCAGTTCCCCCCCGGGTAATAACTATGGCTACACCTTC
D gene: TRBD1; J gene: TRBJ1-1; clone size: many; V gene: TRBV20-1; CDR3 protein: CSAWDRSRIEAFF; CDR3 DNA: TGCAGTGCTTGGGACAGGTCGCGGATTGAAGCTTTCTTT